This passage covers 20 T cell receptor beta chains from one sample sequenced in a study of cytomegalovirus exposure and HLA in healthy donors. PCR primers comprised 60 Vbeta and 13 Jbeta primers. Sequencing used immunoSEQ multiplex PCR; TCRdb keeps in-frame clones, though not all of them. Its table lists some 150,000 clones. The sequenced sample consisted of PBMCs. Receptors originate from a woman between 18 and 30 years old in good health and CMV-seropositive.

The rearrangement links TRBV6-5 to TRBJ1-1; a possible D gene is TRBD1 (6 bases). V dropped 3 bases and J dropped 4 bases, with 18 bases sitting between them. The CDR3 covers 16 residues. CDR1 and CDR2 (germline): MNHEY, SVGAGI. The CDR3 nucleotides are TGTGCCAGCAGTTATTCCACGGACAGCGGAGTCACTGAAGCTTTCTTT. Its translation is CASSYSTDSGVTEAFF.

This chain joins TRBV18 and TRBJ1-5, with 9 positions matching TRBD1. The CDR3 has 17 residues. Per the germline V gene, CDR1 is KGHSH and CDR2 is LQKENI. The J segment lost 3 bases and the V segment lost 3 bases, leaving 9 bases of the junction unmatched. CDR3 bases: TGTGCCAGCTCACCTGATAAAGGGACAGGGACCAATCAGCCCCAGCATTTT. Translating gives CASSPDKGTGTNQPQHF. The whole variable domain, remainder taken from reference TRBV18 and TRBJ1-5, is NAGVMQNPRHLVRRRGQEARLRCSPMKGHSHVYWYRQLPEEGLKFMVYLQKENIIDESGMPKERFSAEFPKEGPSILRIQQVVRGDSAAYFCASSPDKGTGTNQPQHFGDGTRLSIL.

CDR3 bases: TGTGCCAGCAGCTTAGTAAGTGCGACAGGGAGTTGGGAGACCCAGTACTTC. Translating it yields CASSLVSATGSWETQYF. The chain combines TRBV7-9 with TRBJ2-5, with TRBD1 identical over 7 bases. Germline V gene data show CDR1 as SEHNR and CDR2 as FQNEAQ (reference sequence). This CDR3 spans 17 amino acids. V lost 1 base, J lost 5 bases, and 13 bases stayed unmatched.

This chain links TRBV29-1 with TRBJ1-1; weak D call: TRBD1 (6 bases). Trimming stripped 6 bases from V and 1 base from J, with 12 bases between. In germline, CDR1 is SQVTM, CDR2 ANQGSEA. This CDR3 comprises 13 residues. CDR3 nucleotides: TGCAGCGTCGGCACAGGGACGAACACTGAAGCTTTCTTT. It yields the protein CSVGTGTNTEAFF.

This chain links TRBV6-5 with TRBJ2-7; D remains ambiguous. CDR1 MNHEY and CDR2 SVGAGI come from the germline V gene. This CDR3 has 13 amino acids. The germline V and J ends were trimmed by 4 bases and 1 base, with 8 bases remaining between them. Here the CDR3 reads CASSSTASYEQYF. The DNA for the CDR3 is TGTGCCAGCAGTTCCACAGCATCCTACGAGCAGTACTTC.

The chain recombines TRBV5-1 with TRBJ1-6; the D gene is possibly TRBD1 (5 bases). V dropped 0 bases and J dropped 10 bases, with 17 bases sitting between them. The germline CDR1 and CDR2 sequences are SGHRS and YFSETQ. The length of the CDR3 is 16 residues. In DNA, the CDR3 is TGCGCCAGCAGCTTGGAGGGGCAGCTCTATGGGTCACCCCTCCACTTT. Protein: CASSLEGQLYGSPLHF.

The rearrangement uses TRBV11-1 and TRBJ2-1; D unresolved. The CDR3 has 15 amino acids. Germline V gene data show CDR1 as SGHAT and CDR2 as FQDESV (reference sequence). Trimming shortened V by 8 bases and J by 7 bases, and 21 bases separated the two germline ends. CDR3 loop: CASAVGSILFNEQFF. The CDR3 DNA sequence: TGTGCCAGCGCTGTCGGGTCAATTCTATTTAATGAGCAGTTCTTC.

The chain has TRBV4-3 and TRBJ2-3; 10 bases agree with TRBD2. This CDR3 has 19 residues. The germline CDR1 and CDR2 sequences are LGHNA and YSLEER. Trimming took 4 bases from V and 1 from J; bases not matched to a gene: 14. CDR3 in DNA: TGCGCCAGCAGCCCCCCTCCTAGCGGGGGTTCCTTCGGCACAGATACGCAGTATTTT. This gives the protein CASSPPPSGGSFGTDTQYF.

This chain uses TRBV30 with TRBJ1-2; weak D call: TRBD1 (5 bases). CDR1 GTSNPN and CDR2 SVGIG come from the germline V gene (reference sequence). The ends were cut back, 1 base at V and 4 bases at J, with 7 bases in the middle. The CDR3 runs to 12 residues. CDR3 sequence reads: CAWSAGGYGYTF. CDR3 nucleotides: TGTGCCTGGAGTGCCGGGGGCTATGGCTACACCTTC.

The chain couples TRBV28 to TRBJ1-5; 8 bases are shared with TRBD1. CDR3 length equals 14 residues. Trimming at V came to 2 bases and at J to 5 bases, leaving 2 bases not matched to a gene. Germline V gene sequence: CDR1 MDHEN, CDR2 SYDVKM. CDR3 sequence (DNA): TGTGCCAGCAGTTTACGGACAGGGTATCAGCCCCAGCATTTT. This sequence encodes CASSLRTGYQPQHF. Together with reference TRBV28 and TRBJ1-5, the CDR3 gives the full variable domain: DVKVTQSSRYLVKRTGEKVFLECVQDMDHENMFWYRQDPGLGLRLIYFSYDVKMKEKGDIPEGYSVSREKKERFSLILESASTNQTSMYLCASSLRTGYQPQHFGDGTRLSIL.

The genes are TRBV4-1 and TRBJ2-5; D perhaps matches TRBD2 (6 bases). Looked up from germline, CDR1 is MGHRA and CDR2 is YSYEKL. V gave up 4 bases and J gave up 7 bases, with 19 bases separating them. The CDR3 contains 15 residues. For the CDR3, the DNA is TGCGCCAGCAGCCCAGACGCGGGATTCCAGGTGACCCAGTACTTC. The encoded protein is CASSPDAGFQVTQYF.

The V gene is TRBV7-2, the J gene TRBJ1-2, with 8 positions matching TRBD1. The CDR3 sequence is 17 residues long. Trimming cost V 5 bases and J 0 bases; bases outside gene matches: 11. Germline V gives CDR1 SGHTA, CDR2 FQGNSA. The CDR3 DNA follows: TGTGCCAGCAGCCCACGGGGACAGGCCATCTCTAACTATGGCTACACCTTC. It codes for CASSPRGQAISNYGYTF.

This chain joins TRBV5-1 and TRBJ2-1; 12 bases map to TRBD2. The trim removed 4 bases at V and 8 bases at J, leaving 7 bases unmatched. Germline V gene data show CDR1 as SGHRS and CDR2 as YFSETQ. The CDR3 runs 15 residues. The CDR3 region is CASSDLRLAGDEQFF. CDR3 nucleotides: TGCGCCAGCAGCGACCTTAGACTAGCGGGAGATGAGCAGTTCTTC. The full variable domain, rest sourced from reference TRBV5-1 and TRBJ2-1, is KAGVTQTPRYLIKTRGQQVTLSCSPISGHRSVSWYQQTPGQGLQFLFEYFSETQRNKGNFPGRFSGRQFSNSRSEMNVSTLELGDSALYLCASSDLRLAGDEQFFGPGTRLTVL.

The gene calls are TRBV14 and TRBJ2-2; 7 nucleotides match TRBD1. The germline V gene encodes CDR1 SGHDN and CDR2 FVKESK. V shed 2 bases and J 7 bases; nucleotides not matched to a gene: 13. This CDR3 is built from 17 residues. The CDR3 loop reads CASSQRTGPNVIGELFF. The CDR3 DNA reads as TGTGCCAGCAGCCAAAGGACAGGACCGAACGTTATCGGGGAGCTGTTTTTT.

The chain employs TRBV27 and TRBJ1-1; 7 bases match TRBD1. Germline lookup yields CDR1 MNHEY and CDR2 SMNVEV (reference sequence). The length of the CDR3 is 15 residues. V lost 5 bases, J lost 4 bases, and 10 bases stayed unmatched. This chain's CDR3 is CASSGAYRGSTEAFF. The CDR3 bases are TGTGCCAGCAGTGGCGCCTACAGGGGTAGCACTGAAGCTTTCTTT.

The chain uses TRBV19 and TRBJ1-2; 7 bases fit TRBD1. CDR3 size: 14 residues. Per germline, CDR1 LNHDA and CDR2 SQIVND (reference sequence). The J segment lost 4 bases and the V segment lost 3 bases, leaving 5 bases of the junction unmatched. The DNA for the CDR3 is TGTGCCAGTAGTATCCCGACAGGGCTCTATGGCTACACCTTC. This translates into CASSIPTGLYGYTF.

A note on this clone: Other DNA sequences in the same sample also yield this CDR3. The rearrangement joins TRBV7-9 to TRBJ2-7, with D perhaps TRBD2 (7 bases). CDR3 size: 14 residues. V was trimmed by 0 bases and J by 2 bases, leaving 8 bases between them. Germline CDR1 is SEHNR and CDR2 is FQNEAQ (reference sequence). This chain's CDR3 is CASSLAGGPYEQYF. In DNA, the CDR3 is TGTGCCAGCAGCTTAGCGGGGGGGCCCTACGAGCAGTACTTC.

CDR3 sequence reads: CASSLKGHRTYLNEKLFF. The CDR3 DNA is TGTGCCAGCAGTTTAAAGGGGCACCGAACTTACTTGAATGAAAAACTGTTTTTT. The chain links TRBV28 to TRBJ1-4; possible D gene TRBD1, 5 bases. Germline-derived CDR1 and CDR2 are MDHEN and SYDVKM. V gave up 2 bases and J gave up 5 bases, with 21 bases separating them. The CDR3 extends over 18 amino acids.

V usage is TRBV5-1 and J usage is TRBJ2-2; the match to TRBD1 covers 7 bases. The CDR3 loop spans 16 amino acids. Germline V gene sequence: CDR1 SGHRS, CDR2 YFSETQ. Trimming cost V 3 bases and J 0 bases; bases outside gene matches: 5. This chain's CDR3 is CASSSRTGTNTGELFF. The DNA for the CDR3 is TGCGCCAGCAGCTCCAGGACAGGCACGAACACCGGGGAGCTGTTTTTT.

The gene calls are TRBV30 and TRBJ2-7, with a weak D call TRBD1 (6 bases). This CDR3 contains 12 residues. V was clipped by 0 bases and J by 4 bases, with 7 bases between them. CDR1 and CDR2 (germline): GTSNPN, SVGIG (reference sequence). CDR3 DNA sequence: TGTGCCTGGAGTGTTAGGGGGTACGAGCAGTACTTC. Translation: CAWSVRGYEQYF.